Included here is one T cell receptor beta chain sequence, with context. The data belong to a study of blood T cell repertoires in COVID-19. Study in general: Sites in the United States, Italy and Spain provided acute and convalescent COVID-19 samples. PBMCs, B-cell-depleted T cells, or T cells were the source of the cDNA or gDNA that made up the material.

Authors' data handling: Estimated nucleated cell counts came from reference gene primer amplification. Produced via immunoSEQ multiplex PCR; TCRdb's table is partial and in-frame only. V, J and clone size reflect that table, while D and trimming were determined from the DNA. The data contain under 200,000 clones, 75% to 90% of them singletons. The TCR comes from a man between 60 and 75 years old with acute or convalescent COVID-19. Sequenced input: peripheral blood.

In DNA form, the CDR3 reads TGTGCCAGCAGCTGGGGGACAGGGGGCTTGGGGCAGCCCCAGCATTTT. It translates to CASSWGTGGLGQPQHF. This chain joins TRBV11-2 and TRBJ1-5; 12 nucleotides align to TRBD1. The CDR3 contains 16 residues. V shed 4 bases and J 7 bases; nucleotides not matched to a gene: 8. The germline gives CDR1 SGHAT, CDR2 FQNNGV.